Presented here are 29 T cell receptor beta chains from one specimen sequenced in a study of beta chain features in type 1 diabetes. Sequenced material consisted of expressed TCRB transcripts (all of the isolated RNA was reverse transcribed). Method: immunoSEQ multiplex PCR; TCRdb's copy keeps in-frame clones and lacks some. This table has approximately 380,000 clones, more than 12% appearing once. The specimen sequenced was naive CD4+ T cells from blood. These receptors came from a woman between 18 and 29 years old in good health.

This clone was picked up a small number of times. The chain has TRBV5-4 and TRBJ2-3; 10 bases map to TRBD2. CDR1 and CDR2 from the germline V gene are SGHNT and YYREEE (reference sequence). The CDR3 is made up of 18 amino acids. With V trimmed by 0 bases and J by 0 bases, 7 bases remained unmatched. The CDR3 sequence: CASSLARTSGSSTDTQYF. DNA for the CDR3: TGTGCCAGCAGCTTGGCTCGGACTAGCGGATCTAGCACAGATACGCAGTATTTT.

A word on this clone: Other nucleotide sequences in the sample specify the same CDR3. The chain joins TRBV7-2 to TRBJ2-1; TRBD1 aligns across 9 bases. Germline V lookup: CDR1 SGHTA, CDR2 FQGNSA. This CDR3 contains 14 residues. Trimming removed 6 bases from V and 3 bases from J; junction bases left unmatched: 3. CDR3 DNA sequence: TGTGCCAGCAGTCGGGACAGGGTCTACAATGAGCAGTTCTTC. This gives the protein CASSRDRVYNEQFF.

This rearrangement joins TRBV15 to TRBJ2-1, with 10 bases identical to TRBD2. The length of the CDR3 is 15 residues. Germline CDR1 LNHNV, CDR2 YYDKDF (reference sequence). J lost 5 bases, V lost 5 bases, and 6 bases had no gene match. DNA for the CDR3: TGTGCCACCAGCCGGGGACTAGCGTCCGACAATGAGCAGTTCTTC. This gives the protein CATSRGLASDNEQFF.

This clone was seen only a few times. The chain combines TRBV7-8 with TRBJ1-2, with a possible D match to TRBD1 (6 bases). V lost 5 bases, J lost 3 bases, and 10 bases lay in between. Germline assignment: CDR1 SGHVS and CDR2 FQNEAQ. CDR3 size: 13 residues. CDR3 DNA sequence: TGTGCCAGCAGCCCGGACAGCCACTATGGCTACACCTTC. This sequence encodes CASSPDSHYGYTF. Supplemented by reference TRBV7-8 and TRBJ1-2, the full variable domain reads GAGVSQSPRYKVAKRGQDVALRCDPISGHVSLFWYQQALGQGPEFLTYFQNEAQLDKSGLPSDRFFAERPEGSVSTLKIQRTQQEDSAVYLCASSPDSHYGYTFGSGTRLTVV.

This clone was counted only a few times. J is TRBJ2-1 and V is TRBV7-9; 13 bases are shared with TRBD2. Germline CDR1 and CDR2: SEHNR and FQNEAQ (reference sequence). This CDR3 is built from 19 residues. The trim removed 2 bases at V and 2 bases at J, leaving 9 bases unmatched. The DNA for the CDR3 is TGTGCCAGCAGCTTACGAAGGACTAGCGGGGGCGATCCCTACAATGAGCAGTTCTTC. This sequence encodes CASSLRRTSGGDPYNEQFF.

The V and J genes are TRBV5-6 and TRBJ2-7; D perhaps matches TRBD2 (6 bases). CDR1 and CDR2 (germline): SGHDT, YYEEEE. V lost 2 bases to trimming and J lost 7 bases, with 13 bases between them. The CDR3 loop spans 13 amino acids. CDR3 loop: CASSLGGSLEQYF. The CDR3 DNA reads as TGTGCCAGCAGCTTAGGAGGGTCCCTTGAGCAGTACTTC.

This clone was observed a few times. The CDR3 reads CASSFQQGGTEAFF. The CDR3 nucleotides read TGTGCCAGCAGCTTTCAGCAGGGGGGCACTGAAGCTTTCTTT. The chain links TRBV28 to TRBJ1-1; 7 bases match TRBD1. The germline V gene has CDR1 MDHEN and CDR2 SYDVKM. CDR3 size: 14 residues. V gave up 6 bases and J gave up 4 bases; unmatched junction bases: 8.

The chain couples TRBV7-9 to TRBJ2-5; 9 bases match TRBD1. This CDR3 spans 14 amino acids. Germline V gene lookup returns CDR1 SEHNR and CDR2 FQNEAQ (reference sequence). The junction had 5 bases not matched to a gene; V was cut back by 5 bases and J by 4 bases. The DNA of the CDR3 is TGTGCCAGCAGCGTAACAGGGGGCCCAGAGACCCAGTACTTC. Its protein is CASSVTGGPETQYF.

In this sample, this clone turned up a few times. This CDR3 reads CAWRVGGDTEAFF. The CDR3 coding sequence is TGTGCCTGGAGAGTAGGGGGAGACACTGAAGCTTTCTTT. This chain joins TRBV30 and TRBJ1-1, with D possibly TRBD1 on 6 matching bases. V was cut by 3 bases and J by 3 bases, with 11 bases left in between. The CDR3 is 13 residues long. Germline V gives CDR1 GTSNPN, CDR2 SVGIG (reference sequence). The full variable domain, with the rest looked up from reference TRBV30 and TRBJ1-1, is SQTIHQWPATLVQPVGSPLSLECTVEGTSNPNLYWYRQAAGRGLQLLFYSVGIGQISSEVPQNLSASRPQDRQFILSSKKLLLSDSGFYLCAWRVGGDTEAFFGQGTRLTVV.

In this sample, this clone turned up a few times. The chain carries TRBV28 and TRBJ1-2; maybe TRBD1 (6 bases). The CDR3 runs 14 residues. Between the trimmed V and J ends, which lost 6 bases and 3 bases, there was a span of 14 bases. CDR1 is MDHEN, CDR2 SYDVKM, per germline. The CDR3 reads CASRLGQRDYGYTF. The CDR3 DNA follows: TGTGCCAGCAGGTTAGGACAGCGCGACTATGGCTACACCTTC.

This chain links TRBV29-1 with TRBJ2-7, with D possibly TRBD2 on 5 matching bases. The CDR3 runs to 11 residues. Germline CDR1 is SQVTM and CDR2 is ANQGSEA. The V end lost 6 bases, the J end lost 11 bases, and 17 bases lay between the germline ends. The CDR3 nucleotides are TGCAGCGTCCGAACGGAGGCCGGGGAGTACTTC. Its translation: CSVRTEAGEYF.

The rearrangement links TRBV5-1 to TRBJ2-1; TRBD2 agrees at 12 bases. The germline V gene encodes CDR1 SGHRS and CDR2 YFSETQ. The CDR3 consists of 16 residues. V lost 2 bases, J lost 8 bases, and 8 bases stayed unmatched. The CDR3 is CASSFLAGGPIYEQFF. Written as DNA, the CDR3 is TGCGCCAGCAGCTTTCTAGCGGGAGGGCCGATCTATGAGCAGTTCTTC.

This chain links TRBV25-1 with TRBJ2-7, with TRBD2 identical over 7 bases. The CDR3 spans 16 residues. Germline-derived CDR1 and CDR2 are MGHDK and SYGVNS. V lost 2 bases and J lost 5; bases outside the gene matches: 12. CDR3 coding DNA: TGTGCCAGCAGTGAAGAGGGGAGGGTGGCCCAGGACGAGCAGTACTTC. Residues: CASSEEGRVAQDEQYF.

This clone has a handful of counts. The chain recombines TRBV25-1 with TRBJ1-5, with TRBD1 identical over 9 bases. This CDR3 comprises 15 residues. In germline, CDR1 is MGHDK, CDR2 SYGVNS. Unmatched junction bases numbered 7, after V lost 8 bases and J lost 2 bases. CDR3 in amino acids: CASGDRTGGNQPQHF. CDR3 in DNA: TGTGCCAGCGGGGATCGGACAGGGGGCAATCAGCCCCAGCATTTT.

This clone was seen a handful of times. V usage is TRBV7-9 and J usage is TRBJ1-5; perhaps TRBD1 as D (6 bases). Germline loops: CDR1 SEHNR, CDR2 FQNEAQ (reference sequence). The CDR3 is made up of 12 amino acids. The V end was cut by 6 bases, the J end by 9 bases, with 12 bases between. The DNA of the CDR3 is TGTGCCAGCAGTCCAGGGGCAGCGCCCCAGCATTTT. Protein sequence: CASSPGAAPQHF.

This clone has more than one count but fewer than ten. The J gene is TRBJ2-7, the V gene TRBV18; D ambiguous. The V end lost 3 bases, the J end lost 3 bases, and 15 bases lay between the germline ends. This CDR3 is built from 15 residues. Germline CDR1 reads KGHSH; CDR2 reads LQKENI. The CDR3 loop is CASSPPPSAFYEQYF. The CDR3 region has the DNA TGTGCCAGCTCACCCCCCCCCAGCGCTTTCTACGAGCAGTACTTC.

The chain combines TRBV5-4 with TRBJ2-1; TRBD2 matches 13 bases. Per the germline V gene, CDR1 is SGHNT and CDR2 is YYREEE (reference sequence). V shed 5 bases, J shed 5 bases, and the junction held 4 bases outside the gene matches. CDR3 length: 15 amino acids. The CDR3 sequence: CASSTLAGGHNEQFF. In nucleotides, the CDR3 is TGTGCCAGCAGTACACTAGCGGGAGGGCACAATGAGCAGTTCTTC.

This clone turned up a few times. The CDR3 bases are TGTGCCACCAGCTCTCGTACTAGCGGGCAGTTCTTC. Translating gives CATSSRTSGQFF. This chain uses TRBV15 with TRBJ2-1; TRBD2 matches 8 bases. The trim removed 5 bases at V and 12 bases at J, leaving 6 bases unmatched. The CDR3 has 12 residues. From germline, CDR1 is LNHNV and CDR2 YYDKDF (reference sequence).

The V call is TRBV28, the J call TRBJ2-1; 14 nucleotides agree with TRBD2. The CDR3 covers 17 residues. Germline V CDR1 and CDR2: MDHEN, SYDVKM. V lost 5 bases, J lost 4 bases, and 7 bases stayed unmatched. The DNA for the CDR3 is TGTGCCAGCAGTCCAGGACTAGCGGGAGGCCCGTACAATGAGCAGTTCTTC. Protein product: CASSPGLAGGPYNEQFF.

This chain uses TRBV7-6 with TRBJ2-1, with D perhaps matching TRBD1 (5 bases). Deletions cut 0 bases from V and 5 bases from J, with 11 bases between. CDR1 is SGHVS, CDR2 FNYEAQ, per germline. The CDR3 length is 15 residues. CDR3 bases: TGTGCCAGCAGCTTAGCTCTCGGCAGGGACAATGAGCAGTTCTTC. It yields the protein CASSLALGRDNEQFF.

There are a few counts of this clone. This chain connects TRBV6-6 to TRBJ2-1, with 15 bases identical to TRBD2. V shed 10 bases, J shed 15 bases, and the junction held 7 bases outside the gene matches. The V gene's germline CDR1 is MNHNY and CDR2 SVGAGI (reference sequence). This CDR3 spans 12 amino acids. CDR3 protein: CAIGLAGGDGFF. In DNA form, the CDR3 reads TGTGCCATCGGACTAGCGGGAGGGGACGGGTTCTTC.

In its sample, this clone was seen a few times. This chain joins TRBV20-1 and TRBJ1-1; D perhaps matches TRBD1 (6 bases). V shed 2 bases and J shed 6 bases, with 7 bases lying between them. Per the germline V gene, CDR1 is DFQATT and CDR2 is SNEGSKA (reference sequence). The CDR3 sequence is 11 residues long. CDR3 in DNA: TGCAGTGCTAGATACAGGGCTGAAGCTTTCTTT. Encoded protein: CSARYRAEAFF.

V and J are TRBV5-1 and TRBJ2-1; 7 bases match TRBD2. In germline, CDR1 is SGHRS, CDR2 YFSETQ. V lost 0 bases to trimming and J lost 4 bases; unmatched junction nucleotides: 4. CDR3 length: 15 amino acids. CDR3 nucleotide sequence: TGCGCCAGCAGCTTGGGCGGGAGAGGGTACAATGAGCAGTTCTTC. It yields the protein CASSLGGRGYNEQFF.

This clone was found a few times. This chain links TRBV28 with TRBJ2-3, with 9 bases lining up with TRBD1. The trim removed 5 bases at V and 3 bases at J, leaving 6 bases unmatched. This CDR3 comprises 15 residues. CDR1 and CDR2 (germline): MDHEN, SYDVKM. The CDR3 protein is CASSTGGRFTDTQYF. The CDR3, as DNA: TGTGCCAGCAGTACAGGGGGCCGTTTTACAGATACGCAGTATTTT.

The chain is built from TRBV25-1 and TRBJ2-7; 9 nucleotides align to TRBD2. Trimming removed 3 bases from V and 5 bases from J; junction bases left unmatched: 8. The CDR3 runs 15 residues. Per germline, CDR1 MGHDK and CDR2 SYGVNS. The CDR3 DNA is TGTGCCAGCAGTGATCGGGGACTAGCATCCGACGAGCAGTACTTC. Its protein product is CASSDRGLASDEQYF.

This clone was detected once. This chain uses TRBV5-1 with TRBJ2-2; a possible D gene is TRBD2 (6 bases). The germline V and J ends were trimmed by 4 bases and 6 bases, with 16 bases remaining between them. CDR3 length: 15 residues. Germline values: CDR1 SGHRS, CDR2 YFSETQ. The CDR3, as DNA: TGCGCCAGCAGCCGGATTGGAGGGGTCCCCGGGGAGCTGTTTTTT. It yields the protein CASSRIGGVPGELFF. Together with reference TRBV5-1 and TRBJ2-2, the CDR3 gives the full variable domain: KAGVTQTPRYLIKTRGQQVTLSCSPISGHRSVSWYQQTPGQGLQFLFEYFSETQRNKGNFPGRFSGRQFSNSRSEMNVSTLELGDSALYLCASSRIGGVPGELFFGEGSRLTVL.

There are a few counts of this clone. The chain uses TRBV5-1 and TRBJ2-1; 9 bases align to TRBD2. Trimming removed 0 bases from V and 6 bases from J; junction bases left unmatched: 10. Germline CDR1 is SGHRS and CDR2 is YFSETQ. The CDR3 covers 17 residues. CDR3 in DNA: TGCGCCAGCAGCTTGGCCAGTGCGGGAGGGCCATTCAATGAGCAGTTCTTC. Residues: CASSLASAGGPFNEQFF.

The CDR3 DNA is TGCGCCAGCAGCGAAGGGACAGGGGGCACTGAAGCTTTCTTT. Its protein is CASSEGTGGTEAFF. The chain carries TRBV5-1 and TRBJ1-1, with 11 bases matching TRBD1. This CDR3 comprises 14 residues. In germline, CDR1 is SGHRS, CDR2 YFSETQ. V lost 4 bases and J lost 4; bases outside the gene matches: 3.

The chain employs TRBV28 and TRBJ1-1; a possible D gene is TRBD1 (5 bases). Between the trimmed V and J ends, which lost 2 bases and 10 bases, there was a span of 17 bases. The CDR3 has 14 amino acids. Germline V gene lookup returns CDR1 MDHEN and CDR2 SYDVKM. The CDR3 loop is CASSLARRGGIAFF. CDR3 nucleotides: TGTGCCAGCAGTTTAGCCCGGCGGGGCGGGATAGCTTTCTTT.